Following are 28 T cell receptor beta chains from one sample sequenced in a study of PD-L1 blockade in urothelial cancer. The table came from immunoSEQ multiplex PCR; TCRdb's copy has only in-frame clones and leaves some out. The table lists under 55,000 clones, nearly 85% of them singletons. Sequencing was performed on PBMCs, taken around atezolizumab (anti-PD-L1) treatment. Every receptor here comes from a man aged 40-55 years with urothelial cancer.

V is TRBV18 and J is TRBJ1-4; unclear D gene. The CDR3 covers 14 residues. V lost 8 bases to trimming and J lost 0 bases, with 10 bases between them. Germline loops: CDR1 KGHSH, CDR2 LQKENI. In nucleotides, the CDR3 is TGTGCCAGCCACGGACTGTCAACTAATGAAAAACTGTTTTTT. Protein sequence: CASHGLSTNEKLFF.

The chain has TRBV4-2 and TRBJ2-5; TRBD2 aligns across 12 bases. Germline values: CDR1 LGHNA, CDR2 YNFKEQ. The CDR3 length is 15 residues. J lost 4 bases, V lost 5 bases, and 5 bases had no gene match. DNA of the CDR3: TGTGCCAGCAGCACTCTAGCGGGAGGGCCAGAGACCCAGTACTTC. Amino acid sequence: CASSTLAGGPETQYF.

The chain has TRBV5-1 and TRBJ2-7; D is unclear. CDR1 is SGHRS and CDR2 is YFSETQ in the germline V gene. V lost 0 bases and J lost 11, with 12 bases in between. The CDR3 is made up of 12 amino acids. The CDR3 protein is CASSLAGLRKYF. CDR3 DNA sequence: TGCGCCAGCAGCTTGGCCGGCCTGAGGAAGTACTTC.

The chain couples TRBV27 to TRBJ2-2; D possibly corresponds to TRBD1 (5 bases). Germline V lookup: CDR1 MNHEY, CDR2 SMNVEV (reference sequence). The CDR3 is 15 residues long. Trimming pared 8 bases from V and 3 bases from J, leaving 16 bases between. The CDR3: CASGQLTGYTGELFF. Here the CDR3 DNA reads TGTGCCAGCGGACAACTGACTGGCTACACCGGGGAGCTGTTTTTT.

CDR3 sequence (DNA): TGTGCCAGCAGCTTTATTCCGTCTAGCGGGACCCACAATGAGCAGTTCTTC. Its translation: CASSFIPSSGTHNEQFF. The chain is built from TRBV7-3 and TRBJ2-1, with TRBD2 identical over 9 bases. Germline V gene data show CDR1 as SGHTA and CDR2 as FQGTGA. J was trimmed by 5 bases and V by 3 bases; bases with no gene match: 11. This CDR3 is 17 amino acids long.

The chain recombines TRBV7-2 with TRBJ2-2, with TRBD1 identical over 10 bases. V dropped 5 bases and J dropped 10; count of bases not matched to a gene: 10. CDR1 is SGHTA, CDR2 FQGNSA, per germline. The CDR3 has 15 residues. The CDR3, as DNA: TGTGCCAGCAGCCACGGACAGGGGGAGGGTGAGGAGCTGTTTTTT. Translating it yields CASSHGQGEGEELFF.

A single count supports this clone. The rearrangement uses TRBV27 and TRBJ2-7; the match to TRBD1 covers 8 bases. Germline loops: CDR1 MNHEY, CDR2 SMNVEV (reference sequence). V lost 5 bases to trimming and J lost 3 bases; unmatched junction nucleotides: 6. The CDR3 has 14 amino acids. CDR3 sequence reads: CASSRQGLLYEQYF. CDR3 in DNA: TGTGCCAGCAGTCGACAGGGGCTCCTCTACGAGCAGTACTTC.

The V and J genes are TRBV30 and TRBJ2-2, with TRBD2 matching 12 bases. The trim removed 3 bases at V and 3 bases at J, leaving 5 bases unmatched. Germline CDR1 reads GTSNPN; CDR2 reads SVGIG (reference sequence). The CDR3 has 16 residues. The CDR3 nucleotides are TGTGCCTGGAGGGGTGGACTAGCGGGACACACCGGGGAGCTGTTTTTT. Its translation is CAWRGGLAGHTGELFF. Supplemented by reference TRBV30 and TRBJ2-2, the full variable domain reads SQTIHQWPATLVQPVGSPLSLECTVEGTSNPNLYWYRQAAGRGLQLLFYSVGIGQISSEVPQNLSASRPQDRQFILSSKKLLLSDSGFYLCAWRGGLAGHTGELFFGEGSRLTVL.

The rearrangement uses TRBV28 and TRBJ2-2, with 8 bases fitting TRBD1. This CDR3 has 15 residues. V was pared by 6 bases and J by 4 bases, with 7 bases of the junction left unmatched. From germline, CDR1 is MDHEN and CDR2 SYDVKM. CDR3 nucleotide sequence: TGTGCCAGCAGGAGACAGGGGATTACCACCGGGGAGCTGTTTTTT. Translation: CASRRQGITTGELFF.

The chain combines TRBV7-9 with TRBJ2-7; 8 positions match TRBD2. V lost 0 bases, J lost 4 bases, and 14 bases stayed unmatched. In germline, CDR1 is SEHNR, CDR2 FQNEAQ (reference sequence). The CDR3 contains 18 residues. The CDR3 DNA sequence: TGTGCCAGCAGCTTAGCGTCGGGGGCGGGAGGCCTCCATTACGAGCAGTACTTC. Its translation is CASSLASGAGGLHYEQYF.

V and J are TRBV5-4 and TRBJ2-7; D might be TRBD1 (6 bases). The V gene lost 4 bases and the J gene lost 6 bases, with 20 bases spanning the gap. The V gene's germline CDR1 is SGHNT and CDR2 YYREEE (reference sequence). The CDR3 is 15 residues long. For the CDR3, the DNA is TGTGCCAGCAGCCACCACAGGGAAAATAACTCCGAGCAGTACTTC. It translates to CASSHHRENNSEQYF.

CDR3 protein: CASSLASRGRNTEAFF. DNA for the CDR3: TGCGCCAGCAGCTTGGCGTCTAGGGGGCGAAACACTGAAGCTTTCTTT. The rearrangement links TRBV5-1 to TRBJ1-1, with 7 positions matching TRBD1. V shed 0 bases and J 2 bases; nucleotides not matched to a gene: 7. Germline V CDR1 and CDR2: SGHRS, YFSETQ. The CDR3 is 16 amino acids.

The sample holds one count of this clone. The chain carries TRBV9 and TRBJ2-3; D is perhaps TRBD2 (6 bases). The CDR3 has 16 amino acids. Germline CDR1 SGDLS, CDR2 YYNGEE. Trimming removed 3 bases from V and 0 bases from J, with 14 bases in between. In nucleotides, the CDR3 is TGTGCCAGCAGCGCTCGAGCGGGCGAGAGCACAGATACGCAGTATTTT. Amino acid sequence: CASSARAGESTDTQYF.

The chain carries TRBV28 and TRBJ2-5; D gene unclear. V was cut by 10 bases and J by 2 bases, with 8 bases left in between. Germline CDR1 reads MDHEN; CDR2 reads SYDVKM. The CDR3 length is 11 residues. In DNA form, the CDR3 reads TGTGCCAACCTCTATCAAGAGACCCAGTACTTC. Its protein is CANLYQETQYF.

The J gene is TRBJ1-1, the V gene TRBV28; D perhaps matches TRBD1 (5 bases). This CDR3 contains 10 residues. The V end was cut by 5 bases, the J end by 10 bases, with 8 bases between. CDR1 is MDHEN, CDR2 SYDVKM, per germline. The CDR3 sequence: CASSRGGAFF. The DNA of the CDR3 is TGTGCCAGCAGTAGGGGTGGAGCTTTCTTT.

This clone was detected only once. The genes are TRBV11-1 and TRBJ2-4; possibly TRBD2 for D (6 bases). The length of the CDR3 is 17 residues. Trimming removed 5 bases from V and 3 bases from J, with 20 bases in between. The germline gives CDR1 SGHAT, CDR2 FQDESV (reference sequence). The CDR3: CASSAGWFGELKNIQYF. In nucleotides, the CDR3 is TGTGCCAGCAGCGCGGGATGGTTTGGGGAGCTCAAAAACATTCAGTACTTC.

The chain carries TRBV5-5 and TRBJ2-1; D might be TRBD1 (6 bases). The CDR3 runs 15 residues. V was clipped by 4 bases and J by 6 bases, with 17 bases between them. Germline loops: CDR1 SGHKS, CDR2 YYEKEE (reference sequence). CDR3 protein: CASSLLDRDLNEQFF. The CDR3 DNA follows: TGTGCCAGCAGCCTATTGGACAGAGACCTCAATGAGCAGTTCTTC.

This clone was detected a few times. The chain joins TRBV5-1 to TRBJ2-2; a possible D gene is TRBD1 (5 bases). The CDR3 contains 15 residues. Germline CDR1 is SGHRS and CDR2 is YFSETQ. The ends were cut back, 3 bases at V and 6 bases at J, with 15 bases in the middle. The chain's CDR3 is CASSSRAAKAGELFF. The CDR3 nucleotides are TGCGCCAGCAGCTCCAGGGCAGCGAAGGCCGGGGAGCTGTTTTTT.

The chain couples TRBV5-4 to TRBJ2-5, with 9 positions matching TRBD2. Trimming removed 6 bases from V and 2 bases from J; junction bases left unmatched: 8. The CDR3 length is 15 residues. Germline-derived CDR1 and CDR2 are SGHNT and YYREEE (reference sequence). CDR3 nucleotide sequence: TGTGCCAGCACTCGCGGGGGGGGGTTACAAGAGACCCAGTACTTC. Amino acids: CASTRGGGLQETQYF.

This clone was counted only a few times. In DNA, the CDR3 is TGTGCCAGCAGCCCAGCCATAGCAACCGGGGAGCTGTTTTTT. Protein: CASSPAIATGELFF. The rearrangement joins TRBV14 to TRBJ2-2, with no clear D. The CDR3 has 14 amino acids. Trimming took off 4 bases at V and 5 bases at J, with 11 bases between the two ends. CDR1 is SGHDN, CDR2 FVKESK, per germline.

This chain joins TRBV6-5 and TRBJ2-5; 7 nucleotides match TRBD1. The V and J ends lost 5 bases and 2 bases, in that order; junction bases with no gene match: 5. Germline V gene sequence: CDR1 MNHEY, CDR2 SVGAGI. This CDR3 is 14 amino acids long. The CDR3 protein is CASSTTGKQETQYF. For the CDR3, the DNA is TGTGCCAGCAGTACGACAGGGAAACAAGAGACCCAGTACTTC.

This clone occurred once. This sequence joins TRBV18 and TRBJ2-5; TRBD2 matches at 9 bases. V was clipped by 0 bases and J by 2 bases; unmatched bases: 10. The CDR3 spans 18 residues. Germline V gives CDR1 KGHSH, CDR2 LQKENI. As DNA, the CDR3 is TGTGCCAGCTCACCACCGGGGGGGAGACTAGCGGCTCAAGAGACCCAGTACTTC. Protein: CASSPPGGRLAAQETQYF. Full variable domain (remainder filled in from reference TRBV18 and TRBJ2-5): NAGVMQNPRHLVRRRGQEARLRCSPMKGHSHVYWYRQLPEEGLKFMVYLQKENIIDESGMPKERFSAEFPKEGPSILRIQQVVRGDSAAYFCASSPPGGRLAAQETQYFGPGTRLLVL.

This CDR3 is CASSAFVGANTEAFF. The CDR3 DNA is TGTGCCAGCAGCGCCTTTGTGGGGGCCAACACTGAAGCTTTCTTT. The rearrangement links TRBV9 to TRBJ1-1; tentatively, D is TRBD1 (6 bases). Trimming took off 3 bases at V and 2 bases at J, with 14 bases between the two ends. Germline-derived CDR1 and CDR2 are SGDLS and YYNGEE. The CDR3 runs to 15 residues.

V gene TRBV5-6 combines with J gene TRBJ2-2; D not resolved. CDR3 size: 14 residues. V lost 0 bases to trimming and J lost 2 bases, with 5 bases between them. Germline CDR1 is SGHDT and CDR2 is YYEEEE. Here the CDR3 reads CASSLGLNTGELFF. Written as DNA, the CDR3 is TGTGCCAGCAGCTTGGGGCTCAACACCGGGGAGCTGTTTTTT. Together with reference TRBV5-6 and TRBJ2-2, the CDR3 gives the full variable domain: DAGVTQSPTHLIKTRGQQVTLRCSPKSGHDTVSWYQQALGQGPQFIFQYYEEEERQRGNFPDRFSGHQFPNYSSELNVNALLLGDSALYLCASSLGLNTGELFFGEGSRLTVL.

The CDR3 nucleotides read TGTGCCAGCAGCATAGGACAGGGGTCAGTAGAAAAACTGTTTTTT. Translation: CASSIGQGSVEKLFF. The rearrangement uses TRBV5-4 and TRBJ1-4; 9 nucleotides line up with TRBD1. CDR3 size: 15 residues. Germline lookup yields CDR1 SGHNT and CDR2 YYREEE (reference sequence). The J segment lost 8 bases and the V segment lost 4 bases, leaving 9 bases of the junction unmatched.

This rearrangement joins TRBV9 to TRBJ2-2; D not resolved. Germline V gene sequence: CDR1 SGDLS, CDR2 YYNGEE. This CDR3 has 11 amino acids. V was pared by 5 bases and J by 12 bases, with 11 bases between. The chain's CDR3 is CASSLDTQLFF. The CDR3 bases are TGTGCCAGCAGTCTTGACACCCAGCTGTTTTTT.

The chain carries TRBV14 and TRBJ2-3, with D possibly being TRBD2 (6 bases). There are 16 residues in the CDR3. The V gene lost 4 bases and the J gene lost 0 bases, with 14 bases spanning the gap. Germline lookup yields CDR1 SGHDN and CDR2 FVKESK. The CDR3 DNA follows: TGTGCCAGCAGCCCCCTTTGGGGGACTAGCACAGATACGCAGTATTTT. Translated: CASSPLWGTSTDTQYF.

The rearrangement uses TRBV11-2 and TRBJ2-7; no reliable D call. Between the trimmed V and J ends, which lost 1 base and 2 bases, there was a span of 9 bases. The germline gives CDR1 SGHAT, CDR2 FQNNGV. The CDR3 runs to 14 residues. CDR3 sequence (DNA): TGTGCCAGCAGCTTAGTTAACTCCGCCTACGAGCAGTACTTC. Residues: CASSLVNSAYEQYF.